This T cell receptor (beta chain) emerged from a study of OX40 agonist ivuxolimab in advanced cancers. Study-wide background: The patients got ivuxolimab, which is an agonistic anti-OX40 (CD134) antibody.

Study results and caveats: With doses of 0.1-3.0 mg/kg, partial responders showed among the lowest clonal expansion. Nonresponders, in some cases, also had low normalized T-cell clonal expansion.

On this clone: As yet, its antigen is unknown.

J gave up 5 bases and V 0 bases, and 5 bases lay outside the gene matches. The germline V gene encodes CDR1 MNHNS and CDR2 SASEGT. CDR3 size: 16 residues. Sequencing was performed with immunoSEQ multiplex PCR; in TCRdb, only in-frame clones are kept and a portion is missing. The sample holds some 34,000 clones, around 84% seen once. Autoimmune disease history or systemic immunosuppression barred patients. Source: CD4+ or CD8+ T cells sorted from blood, taken in a trial of the OX40 agonist ivuxolimab. The clonotype originates from an adult with an advanced solid tumor such as melanoma, head and neck, liver or kidney cancer. V gene TRBV6-1 combines with J gene TRBJ2-5; 11 nucleotides line up with TRBD1. For the CDR3, the DNA is TGTGCCAGCAGTGAAGCTAAGGACAGGGGGCGGGAGACCCAGTACTTC. Translating gives CASSEAKDRGRETQYF.